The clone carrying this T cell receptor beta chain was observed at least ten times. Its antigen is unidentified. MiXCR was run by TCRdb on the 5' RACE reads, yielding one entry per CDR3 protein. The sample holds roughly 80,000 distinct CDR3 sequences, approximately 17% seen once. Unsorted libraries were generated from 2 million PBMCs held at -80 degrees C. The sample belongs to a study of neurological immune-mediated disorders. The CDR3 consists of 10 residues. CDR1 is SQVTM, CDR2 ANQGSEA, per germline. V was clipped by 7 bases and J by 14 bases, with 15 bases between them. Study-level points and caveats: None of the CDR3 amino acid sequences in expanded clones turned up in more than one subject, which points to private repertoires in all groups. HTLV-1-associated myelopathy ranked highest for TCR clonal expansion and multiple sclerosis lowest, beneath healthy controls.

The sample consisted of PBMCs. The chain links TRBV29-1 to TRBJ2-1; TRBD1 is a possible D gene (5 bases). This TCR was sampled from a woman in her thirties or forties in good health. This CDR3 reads CSAQLGDEFF. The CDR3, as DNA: TGCAGCGCCCAGTTAGGGGATGAGTTCTTC.